This T cell receptor (beta chain) was observed in a study of T cells expressing NK-cell markers. The overall study: Repertoires of TCR beta were obtained from T cells sorted as CD3+CD56+NKG2C+, CD3+CD56+NKG2C- and CD3+CD56-NKG2C+.

This CDR3 region has 14 residues. One entry per CDR3 protein, without DNA, is what TCRdb gives after re-calling the 5' RACE reads. This sample's table reports under 500,000 distinct CDR3 sequences. Sequences were obtained from blood T cells: a sorted CD56 or NKG2C T cell subset, CD4+ or CD8+ T cells, or bulk PBMC T cells (not recorded which). This sequence joins TRBV12-3 or TRBV12-4 and TRBJ1-2; TCRdb proposes TRBD1, but this gene call is untestable without DNA. The sequence came from a woman between 18 and 70 years old in good health. CDR3: CASTLGGGHYGYTF.